This T cell receptor (beta chain) was documented in a study of OX40 agonist ivuxolimab in advanced cancers. Study-level results: Among expanded peripheral T cells, antigen specificity went undetermined. Relative to CD4+ cells, CD8+ T cells on average had more expanded clones.

Samples of blood were obtained at baseline, on cycle 4 day 1, and on cycle 7 day 1. A word on this clone: The target antigen is unknown.

Measured with immunoSEQ multiplex PCR; TCRdb has only the in-frame clones, and not every one. Among 90,000 or so clones listed, 87% were seen once. This TCR came from an adult with an advanced solid tumor such as melanoma, head and neck, liver or kidney cancer. The sample was CD4+ or CD8+ T cells sorted from blood, taken in a trial of the OX40 agonist ivuxolimab.

CDR3 DNA sequence: TGTGCCAGCAGTGAAGTAGGAGGGCACTATGGCTACACCTTC. It yields the protein CASSEVGGHYGYTF. The chain uses TRBV25-1 and TRBJ1-2; D call uncertain. V was shortened by 2 bases and J by 3 bases, with 10 bases between the two germline ends. Germline V lookup: CDR1 MGHDK, CDR2 SYGVNS. There are 14 residues in the CDR3.